This passage covers 17 T cell receptor beta chains from one sample sequenced in a study of cytomegalovirus exposure and HLA in healthy donors (dated by TCRdb to about 2017). The method was the immunoSEQ multiplex PCR assay. The multiplex PCR relied on a mix of 60 forward primers for TCR Vbeta segments and 13 reverse primers for TCR Jbeta segments. The immuneACCESS repertoire file appears here via TCRdb, limited to in-frame rearrangements. These files lack a portion of the clones; in checked studies, under half of the deficit traces to unresolved V genes, and the cause of the others is not known. The sample data list over 110,000 clones, and around 78% of these were observed just once. The ten most abundant clones make up around 6.6% of the sample. The specimen sequenced was PBMCs. These receptors came from a woman in her thirties or forties in good health and CMV-seropositive.

V and J are TRBV7-2 and TRBJ1-2; tentatively, D is TRBD1 (6 bases). V lost 5 bases and J 8 bases, leaving 15 bases between the germline ends. The CDR3 has 13 residues. Looked up from germline, CDR1 is SGHTA and CDR2 is FQGNSA. CDR3 amino acids: CASSTGQWEGYTF. The CDR3 region has the DNA TGTGCCAGCAGCACCGGACAGTGGGAGGGCTACACCTTC.

This chain joins TRBV5-1 and TRBJ2-7, with a possible D match to TRBD2 (6 bases). V lost 4 bases and J lost 7, with 18 bases in between. This CDR3 has 14 amino acids. In germline, CDR1 is SGHRS, CDR2 YFSETQ. Here the CDR3 reads CASSPLGGQGEQYF. The DNA of the CDR3 is TGCGCCAGCAGCCCGTTAGGAGGGCAGGGTGAGCAGTACTTC.

Concerning this clone: An end of the junction differs from the germline gene, which may be a read error. The V call is TRBV7-9, the J call TRBJ2-7; maybe TRBD2 (6 bases). The germline V gene encodes CDR1 SEHNR and CDR2 FQNEAQ (reference sequence). The CDR3 runs to 16 residues. In DNA, the CDR3 is TGTTCCAGCAGCTTAGCGCTCGGGACTTACTCCTACGAGCAGTACTTC. This translates into CSSSLALGTYSYEQYF.

The rearrangement links TRBV29-1 to TRBJ1-4; TRBD1 agrees at 7 bases. In germline, CDR1 is SQVTM, CDR2 ANQGSEA. CDR3 length equals 12 residues. Trimming removed 4 bases from V and 9 bases from J; junction bases left unmatched: 5. Here the CDR3 reads CSVVEGAQKLFF. The CDR3 DNA reads TGCAGCGTTGTGGAGGGGGCGCAAAAACTGTTTTTT.

The table lists this clone with a few counts. The chain carries TRBV7-9 and TRBJ1-4; no definite D call. Germline CDR1 SEHNR, CDR2 FQNEAQ (reference sequence). Between the trimmed V and J ends, which lost 5 bases and 8 bases, there was a span of 18 bases. This CDR3 has 15 amino acids. CDR3 in DNA: TGTGCCAGCAGCCCGGTTGGAGGGATTAGAGAAAAACTGTTTTTT. Amino acids: CASSPVGGIREKLFF.

J is TRBJ1-2 and V is TRBV7-9, with TRBD1 matching over 10 bases. The germline V gene has CDR1 SEHNR and CDR2 FQNEAQ (reference sequence). V shed 1 base and J 8 bases; nucleotides not matched to a gene: 4. The CDR3 is made up of 14 amino acids. The CDR3 reads CASSLGDRGGGYTF. Written as DNA, the CDR3 is TGTGCCAGCAGCTTAGGGGACAGGGGCGGCGGCTACACCTTC.

The V and J genes are TRBV19 and TRBJ1-1; D is ambiguous. The V and J ends lost 5 bases and 4 bases respectively, with 17 bases between them. Germline lookup yields CDR1 LNHDA and CDR2 SQIVND (reference sequence). The CDR3 is 15 amino acids. CDR3 loop: CASSALKDGSTEAFF. CDR3 bases: TGTGCCAGTAGTGCCCTCAAGGACGGGAGCACTGAAGCTTTCTTT.

The J gene is TRBJ2-3, the V gene TRBV6-1; D is uncertain. Germline CDR1 MNHNS, CDR2 SASEGT. The CDR3 sequence is 16 residues long. V was pared by 2 bases and J by 4 bases, with 16 bases between. CDR3 residues: CASSERLARGADTQYF. In DNA form, the CDR3 reads TGTGCCAGCAGTGAACGTCTGGCTAGAGGAGCAGATACGCAGTATTTT.

The chain couples TRBV19 to TRBJ2-1, with D perhaps matching TRBD2 (5 bases). Germline CDR1 is LNHDA and CDR2 is SQIVND (reference sequence). The CDR3 spans 15 residues. The ends were cut back, 5 bases at V and 0 bases at J, with 11 bases in the middle. CDR3 sequence: CASSGSVSSYNEQFF. The CDR3 region has the DNA TGTGCCAGTAGTGGGAGCGTGAGCTCCTACAATGAGCAGTTCTTC.

This rearrangement joins TRBV7-8 to TRBJ2-1, with D unclear. Germline values: CDR1 SGHVS, CDR2 FQNEAQ. The CDR3 is 18 residues long. V was shortened by 1 base and J by 5 bases, with 21 bases between the two germline ends. CDR3 sequence: CASSLEMRSRSAHNEQFF. The CDR3, as DNA: TGTGCCAGCAGCTTAGAAATGAGGAGCCGTTCCGCACACAATGAGCAGTTCTTC. Full variable domain (remainder filled in from reference TRBV7-8 and TRBJ2-1): GAGVSQSPRYKVAKRGQDVALRCDPISGHVSLFWYQQALGQGPEFLTYFQNEAQLDKSGLPSDRFFAERPEGSVSTLKIQRTQQEDSAVYLCASSLEMRSRSAHNEQFFGPGTRLTVL.

This chain connects TRBV7-9 to TRBJ2-5, with D tentatively TRBD2 (6 bases). The CDR3 runs 13 residues. The germline V and J ends were trimmed by 3 bases and 4 bases, with 9 bases remaining between them. Germline CDR1 reads SEHNR; CDR2 reads FQNEAQ (reference sequence). The CDR3 region is CASSFGGIETQYF. The CDR3 DNA sequence: TGTGCCAGCAGCTTTGGAGGGATAGAGACCCAGTACTTC.

The genes are TRBV5-1 and TRBJ2-1; 13 nucleotides match TRBD2. The CDR3 extends over 16 amino acids. In germline, CDR1 is SGHRS, CDR2 YFSETQ. Germline trimming cut 0 bases from V and 8 bases from J; bases unmatched to any gene: 5. This CDR3 is CASSLGLAGGGDEQFF. The DNA for the CDR3 is TGCGCCAGCAGCTTGGGACTAGCGGGAGGCGGCGATGAGCAGTTCTTC.

The V and J genes are TRBV10-1 and TRBJ2-7; no firm D call. Trimming took 0 bases from V and 9 from J, leaving 12 bases between them. The CDR3 is 13 amino acids. Germline V gene sequence: CDR1 WNHNN, CDR2 SYGVQD (reference sequence). The chain's CDR3 is CASSESGGPGQYF. The CDR3 bases are TGCGCCAGCAGTGAGTCGGGTGGGCCCGGGCAGTACTTC.

The chain carries TRBV5-1 and TRBJ1-2; the match to TRBD1 covers 7 bases. V shed 1 base, J shed 6 bases, and the junction held 6 bases outside the gene matches. This CDR3 region has 14 residues. Germline CDR1 reads SGHRS; CDR2 reads YFSETQ. CDR3 region: CASSLTGEKDGYTF. CDR3 in DNA: TGCGCCAGCAGCTTGACAGGGGAAAAGGATGGCTACACCTTC.

The chain joins TRBV11-2 to TRBJ1-1; TRBD1 is a possible D gene (5 bases). The CDR3 runs 14 residues. V was trimmed by 2 bases and J by 4 bases, leaving 11 bases between them. The V gene's germline CDR1 is SGHAT and CDR2 FQNNGV. The CDR3 sequence: CASSLPGYGTEAFF. CDR3 sequence (DNA): TGTGCCAGCAGCTTACCAGGGTATGGCACTGAAGCTTTCTTT.

This clone has a handful of counts. The rearrangement links TRBV9 to TRBJ2-5; D gene ambiguous. The germline V and J ends were trimmed by 0 bases and 2 bases, with 8 bases remaining between them. The germline gives CDR1 SGDLS, CDR2 YYNGEE. CDR3 length equals 14 residues. The CDR3 DNA sequence: TGTGCCAGCAGCGTAGCCAGCGCACAAGAGACCCAGTACTTC. As protein: CASSVASAQETQYF. Looking up the rest from reference TRBV9 and TRBJ2-5 gives the full variable domain: DSGVTQTPKHLITATGQRVTLRCSPRSGDLSVYWYQQSLDQGLQFLIQYYNGEERAKGNILERFSAQQFPDLHSELNLSSLELGDSALYFCASSVASAQETQYFGPGTRLLVL.

V gene TRBV5-1 combines with J gene TRBJ2-3; TRBD2 aligns across 7 bases. Germline V gene sequence: CDR1 SGHRS, CDR2 YFSETQ. The CDR3 is 16 amino acids. J gave up 2 bases and V 2 bases, and 8 bases lay outside the gene matches. The CDR3 protein is CASSLGLGIDTDTQYF. CDR3 in DNA: TGCGCCAGCAGCTTAGGACTAGGTATCGACACAGATACGCAGTATTTT. Full variable domain (outside the CDR3, taken from reference TRBV5-1 and TRBJ2-3): KAGVTQTPRYLIKTRGQQVTLSCSPISGHRSVSWYQQTPGQGLQFLFEYFSETQRNKGNFPGRFSGRQFSNSRSEMNVSTLELGDSALYLCASSLGLGIDTDTQYFGPGTRLTVL.